Given below is one T cell receptor beta chain in context. Its antigen has not been determined. It has no much larger one-base neighbor in the sample; base qualities were not kept. To demonstrate the VDJtools post-analysis software, TCR beta repertoires were profiled from the peripheral blood of roughly 14 young patients with multiple sclerosis. The patients with multiple sclerosis were children and adolescents between about 6 and 16 years of age. The library was generated by PCR. The sequencer was an Illumina HiSeq 2500. Unique molecular identifiers were incorporated into TCR beta cDNA libraries to reduce PCR and sequencing biases. Some 500,000 cDNA molecules were obtained per 1 to 10 million input T cells, so each molecule approximated one T cell. The patient libraries were prepared and sequenced with the same protocol used for the earlier healthy control dataset. Samples belonging to the same batch were prepared together, multiplexed and sequenced on a shared HiSeq lane. Under the source paper's analysis protocol: MIGEC handled the raw barcoded reads, throwing out single-read molecular identifier groups before consensus assembly and CDR3 extraction. Clonotype tables were post-analysed with VDJtools, normalizing diversity by down-sampling all datasets to the smallest sample size. To correct batch-related cross-sample contamination, repertoire overlap clustering matched CDR3 amino acid sequences but not nucleotide sequences. TCRdb trimmed the raw reads at Q25, called clones with MiXCR and kept productive beta chains. Rows matching on CDR3 protein sequence are summarized as one entry with the most common DNA and genes. The V and J calls, along with clone size, are taken from TCRdb and not from the paper's own processing. This sample lists about 820,000 distinct CDR3 sequences; around 53% were detected once. Roughly 4.4% of the sample is held by the ten biggest clonotypes.

V drops 2 bases and J drops 1 base, leaving 14 bases in between. The CDR3 starts with the cysteine, ends with the phenylalanine, and has 16 residues. The read is trimmed to its CDR3 DNA, 48 bases read in frame from base 1. Sequences MNHEY (CDR1) and SVGEGT (CDR2) are obtained from the germline V gene. The data are from a study of post-analysis software for immune sequencing data (dated by TCRdb to about 2015). The study in broad terms: Relapsing-remitting, secondary progressive and progressive-relapsing multiple sclerosis were recorded as disease courses, and subtype annotation was lacking for some patients. The patient repertoires were set against 10 to 11 previously published healthy control repertoires from donors whose ages ranged from roughly 6 to 25 years. A subset of samples was prepared in parallel using single-end sample barcoding, then pooled and co-amplified after Illumina adapter ligation. The paper as a whole reports these results and caveats: The control group was slightly older than the multiple sclerosis patient group. Patients showed significantly higher frequencies than controls for 4 or 5 TRBV segments, among them TRBV5-6, TRBV5-1 and TRBV20-1. When samples were clustered directly using the F measure, samples prepared in the same batch co-clustered strongly, which prompted a batch-effect correction. Significantly lower normalized Chao1 diversity was found in multiple sclerosis patients than in controls, suggesting substantial peripheral T-cell clonal expansion.

Input material: blood. The chain couples TRBV6-2 or TRBV6-3 to TRBJ1-1, with an unclear D gene assignment. This TCR was sampled from a girl aged 10-17 years with multiple sclerosis. The nucleotide sequence reads as follows: TGTGCCAGCAGTTACGGTACGGGAAGGAAGAACACTGAAGCTTTCTTT. Its protein product is CASSYGTGRKNTEAFF.